These 18 T cell receptor beta chains came from one sample sequenced in a study of shared clonotypes between healthy human individuals. Naive CD8 isolation took CD45RO-negative cells positively selected for CCR7 and excluded terminally differentiated effector memory CD45RA+ cells. TCRdb's table, derived via immunoSEQ multiplex PCR, lists solely in-frame clones and lacks some. The data show about 2.2 million clones, with about 92% seen just once and more than 1.5% held by the top ten. The sample taken for sequencing was naive CD8+ T cells from PBMCs. The receptors stem from a man aged 18 to 30 in good health. Some clones in this sample may be carry-over from other donors' samples.

This clone has a single count. The chain uses TRBV5-6 and TRBJ1-5, with D uncertain. The V gene's germline CDR1 is SGHDT and CDR2 YYEEEE. This CDR3 is 13 amino acids long. Trimming stripped 7 bases from V and 6 bases from J, with 14 bases between. Written as DNA, the CDR3 is TGTGCCAGCTCGGCGGGAAGTCGTCAGCCCCAGCATTTT. Its translation is CASSAGSRQPQHF.

The chain couples TRBV27 to TRBJ2-7; the D is unclear. This CDR3 has 16 amino acids. Trimming removed 3 bases from V and 2 bases from J, with 17 bases in between. Germline CDR1 reads MNHEY; CDR2 reads SMNVEV (reference sequence). Written as DNA, the CDR3 is TGTGCCAGCAGTTTCTCATTTGGTCCTACCCCCTACGAGCAGTACTTC. Amino acid sequence: CASSFSFGPTPYEQYF.

V and J are TRBV2 and TRBJ2-1; 9 positions match TRBD2. Trimming cost V 4 bases and J 2 bases; bases outside gene matches: 9. The CDR3 spans 17 residues. CDR1 and CDR2 (germline): SNHLY, FYNNEI. The CDR3 loop is CASSGNSGRDPYNEQFF. The CDR3 region has the DNA TGTGCCAGCAGTGGGAATAGCGGGAGAGACCCCTACAATGAGCAGTTCTTC.

V and J are TRBV11-1 and TRBJ2-1; the D gene is possibly TRBD2 (6 bases). The CDR3 runs to 13 residues. V was clipped by 4 bases and J by 9 bases, with 13 bases between them. CDR1 and CDR2 (germline): SGHAT, FQDESV (reference sequence). This chain's CDR3 is CASSSRVGGEQFF. For the CDR3, the DNA is TGTGCCAGCAGCTCCCGCGTGGGGGGTGAGCAGTTCTTC.

This clone was recorded once. The chain carries TRBV28 and TRBJ2-1, with 8 bases fitting TRBD2. The germline CDR1 and CDR2 sequences are MDHEN and SYDVKM. There are 21 residues in the CDR3. The V and J ends lost 2 bases and 4 bases, in that order; junction bases with no gene match: 22. The CDR3 DNA reads TGTGCCAGCAGTTTAGTCCCTCCGATCGCTAGCGGGCTGATTACTTACAATGAGCAGTTCTTC. This gives the protein CASSLVPPIASGLITYNEQFF.

The rearrangement links TRBV11-3 to TRBJ2-7, with unresolved D. CDR1 is SGHNT and CDR2 is YENEEA in the germline V gene. This CDR3 is 14 amino acids long. The V end was cut by 5 bases, the J end by 0 bases, with 11 bases between. The CDR3 loop reads CASSPQPSSYEQYF. CDR3 sequence (DNA): TGTGCCAGCAGCCCCCAACCTAGCTCCTACGAGCAGTACTTC.

This chain uses TRBV11-2 with TRBJ1-1; weak D call: TRBD1 (5 bases). Trimming took off 5 bases at V and 6 bases at J, with 13 bases between the two ends. The CDR3 is 13 residues long. Looked up from germline, CDR1 is SGHAT and CDR2 is FQNNGV. The CDR3 reads CASSAGWGAEAFF. DNA of the CDR3: TGTGCCAGCAGCGCCGGCTGGGGCGCTGAAGCTTTCTTT.

The rearrangement uses TRBV4-1 and TRBJ2-1; maybe TRBD2 (5 bases). Germline CDR1 is MGHRA and CDR2 is YSYEKL. The CDR3 length is 17 residues. V lost 0 bases and J lost 4, with 16 bases in between. CDR3 loop: CASSQEPAPEGYNEQFF. The CDR3 DNA reads TGCGCCAGCAGCCAAGAACCGGCGCCCGAGGGATACAATGAGCAGTTCTTC.

This chain joins TRBV30 and TRBJ2-7, with unresolved D. Between the trimmed V and J ends, which lost 3 bases and 2 bases, there was a span of 8 bases. The CDR3 extends over 12 amino acids. Germline CDR1 GTSNPN, CDR2 SVGIG (reference sequence). The CDR3 region is CAWRSATYEQYF. The CDR3 coding sequence is TGTGCCTGGAGATCCGCGACCTACGAGCAGTACTTC.

The chain employs TRBV5-1 and TRBJ1-2; 7 bases match TRBD1. V gave up 4 bases and J gave up 3 bases; unmatched junction bases: 3. Germline CDR1 reads SGHRS; CDR2 reads YFSETQ. This CDR3 is 13 amino acids long. The CDR3 reads CASSPGQDYGYTF. Written as DNA, the CDR3 is TGCGCCAGCAGCCCCGGACAGGACTATGGCTACACCTTC.

The CDR3 reads CASNQRGDTQYF. The DNA for the CDR3 is TGCGCCAGCAACCAAAGAGGGGATACGCAGTATTTT. The V gene is TRBV5-1, the J gene TRBJ2-3; TRBD2 might be the D (5 bases). Germline V lookup: CDR1 SGHRS, CDR2 YFSETQ. V gave up 6 bases and J gave up 6 bases, with 11 bases separating them. The CDR3 is 12 amino acids. The complete variable domain, with remaining parts taken from reference TRBV5-1 and TRBJ2-3, reads KAGVTQTPRYLIKTRGQQVTLSCSPISGHRSVSWYQQTPGQGLQFLFEYFSETQRNKGNFPGRFSGRQFSNSRSEMNVSTLELGDSALYLCASNQRGDTQYFGPGTRLTVL.

Only a few counts were recorded for this clone. The chain carries TRBV13 and TRBJ1-1, with a tentative D call TRBD1 (5 bases). V was cut by 2 bases and J by 3 bases, with 10 bases left in between. CDR1 and CDR2 from the germline V gene are PRHDT and FYEKMQ (reference sequence). The CDR3 loop spans 14 amino acids. CDR3 protein: CASSLSGMYTEAFF. CDR3 bases: TGTGCCAGCAGCTTATCAGGGATGTACACTGAAGCTTTCTTT.

The V call is TRBV6-5, the J call TRBJ2-1, with 8 bases lining up with TRBD1. V was pared by 2 bases and J by 6 bases, with 9 bases of the junction left unmatched. Germline CDR1 reads MNHEY; CDR2 reads SVGAGI. The CDR3 is made up of 16 amino acids. The CDR3 bases are TGTGCCAGCAGTTACCAGGGACAGGACACCTCCAATGAGCAGTTCTTC. This sequence encodes CASSYQGQDTSNEQFF.

The chain joins TRBV7-8 to TRBJ2-4; 10 bases fit TRBD1. The CDR3 has 15 amino acids. The germline CDR1 and CDR2 sequences are SGHVS and FQNEAQ. The V gene end was trimmed by 4 bases and the J gene end by 1 base; junction bases not matched to a gene: 1. The chain's CDR3 is CASSSGQGAKNIQYF. The CDR3 DNA sequence: TGTGCCAGCAGCTCGGGACAGGGGGCCAAAAACATTCAGTACTTC.

This clone was detected only once. The chain employs TRBV2 and TRBJ1-2, with a tentative D call TRBD1 (5 bases). The CDR3 loop spans 14 amino acids. V was clipped by 1 base and J by 6 bases, with 12 bases between them. Germline-derived CDR1 and CDR2 are SNHLY and FYNNEI. Here the CDR3 DNA reads TGTGCCAGCAGTGAAGTAGGGGAGCGACATGGCTACACCTTC. It codes for CASSEVGERHGYTF.

This chain connects TRBV13 to TRBJ2-7, with 7 bases fitting TRBD2. The V segment lost 0 bases and the J segment 2 bases; nucleotides outside the gene matches: 10. Germline V gene sequence: CDR1 PRHDT, CDR2 FYEKMQ (reference sequence). This CDR3 has 17 amino acids. The CDR3 loop is CASSLGPWTSVAYEQYF. CDR3 bases: TGTGCCAGCAGCTTAGGCCCCTGGACTAGTGTCGCCTACGAGCAGTACTTC.

CDR3 in DNA: TGCAGCGTTGACCCGCAGGGGAGGGCTAGACTAGGTGATGAGCAGTTCTTC. It codes for CSVDPQGRARLGDEQFF. This chain joins TRBV29-1 and TRBJ2-1, with D tentatively TRBD2 (7 bases). V was cut by 3 bases and J by 8 bases, with 26 bases left in between. This CDR3 spans 17 amino acids. Germline CDR1 reads SQVTM; CDR2 reads ANQGSEA.

The V call is TRBV23-1, the J call TRBJ2-3, with 8 bases lining up with TRBD1. TRBV23-1 is an ORF, with its function uncertain. CDR3 length: 17 amino acids. Trimming cost V 4 bases and J 3 bases; bases outside gene matches: 12. The CDR3 coding sequence is TGCGCCAGCAGTCCCCCCTGTTCGGGACAGGAGACAGATACGCAGTATTTT. This translates into CASSPPCSGQETDTQYF.